Listed below are T cell receptor beta chains from one sample, sequenced in a study of blood T cells in healthy people across ages. TCRdb re-called the 5' RACE reads with MiXCR, one entry per CDR3 protein. This table has nearly 1 million distinct CDR3 sequences, roughly 51% appearing once. The specimen was blood. Source of these receptors: an older woman in good health. The CDR3 runs from the conserved cysteine through the conserved F or W. The order of the fields is clone size, V gene, J gene, D gene, CDR3 DNA, CDR3 protein. The D gene is left open where the match is weak. Size values are once, few and many counts, or a class for expanded clones, and some rows have none.

.,TRBV7-9,TRBJ1-6,TRBD1,TGTGCCAGCAGCTTAGCTTCGGGGTCAGGGGGTAATTCACCCCTCCACTTT,CASSLASGSGGNSPLHF
.,TRBV29-1,TRBJ2-5,.,TGCAGCGTTGAAGAGCTACAGGCTGGGACCCAGTACTTC,CSVEELQAGTQYF
.,TRBV28,TRBJ2-1,TRBD2,TGTGCCAGCAGTTTAAAGGGAAAGGGTAGCGGGGATGAGCAGTTCTTC,CASSLKGKGSGDEQFF
once,TRBV18,TRBJ2-5,TRBD1,TGTGCCAGCTCACAAAACAGGGGAGTGGAGACCCAGTACTTC,CASSQNRGVETQYF
.,TRBV19,TRBJ2-7,TRBD1,TGTGCCAGTAGTATCGAGGGACAGCCCTCCTACGAGCAGTACTTC,CASSIEGQPSYEQYF
.,TRBV12-3/TRBV12-4,TRBJ2-4,TRBD2,TGTGCCAGCAGGGACTCAGCGGGAGTTTCGTCGGGTGAGCAGTACTTC,CASRDSAGVSSGEQYF
.,TRBV29-1,TRBJ1-5,.,TGCAGCGTTGCCGTCGGACAGAATAGCAATCAGCCCCAGCATTTT,CSVAVGQNSNQPQHF
.,TRBV3-1,TRBJ2-7,.,TGTGCCAGCAGCCAAGATCCGGACGAGCAGTACTTC,CASSQDPDEQYF
few,TRBV7-9,TRBJ2-1,TRBD2,TGTGCCAGCAGCCTCAACACCGGGACTACCCACAATGAGCAGTTCTTC,CASSLNTGTTHNEQFF
few,TRBV14,TRBJ2-5,.,TGTGCCAGCAGCCAAGGAACGGGGGCAGAGTACTTC,CASSQGTGAEYF
few,TRBV30,TRBJ2-7,.,TGTGCCTGGAGTAGACTCCTAACCTACGAGCAGTACTTC,CAWSRLLTYEQYF
.,TRBV9,TRBJ1-6,.,TGTGCCAGCAGCGTAGCACCAGGTCTTAATAATTCACCCCTCCACTTT,CASSVAPGLNNSPLHF
.,TRBV5-1,TRBJ2-7,TRBD1,TGCGCCAGCAGCTACCGGACAGGGCGGATCTACGAGCAGTACTTC,CASSYRTGRIYEQYF
few,TRBV12-3/TRBV12-4,TRBJ1-2,TRBD1,TGTGCCAGCAGTTTGACCCCTGGGACAGGGCAGGGCGGCTACACCTTC,CASSLTPGTGQGGYTF
.,TRBV6-2/TRBV6-3,TRBJ2-3,TRBD2,TGTGCCAGCAGTCCTACTAGCGGGAGGGCCTATACGCAGTATTTT,CASSPTSGRAYTQYF
.,TRBV11-2,TRBJ2-3,TRBD1,TGTGCCAGCAGCTTAGTAGGGACAGGAGGGACAGATACGCAGTATTTT,CASSLVGTGGTDTQYF
.,TRBV20-1,TRBJ2-7,TRBD2,TGCAGTGCTCCTGGACTAGCGGGAGAGGGGCTGGAGCAGTACTTC,CSAPGLAGEGLEQYF
.,TRBV29-1,TRBJ1-4,.,TGCAGCGTTGAAGTAGGTGAAAAACTGTTTTTT,CSVEVGEKLFF
few,TRBV18,TRBJ1-2,.,TGTGCCAGCTCACCACCGTCATCCGGCTACACCTTC,CASSPPSSGYTF
few,TRBV29-1,TRBJ2-7,TRBD2,TGCAGCGTTAAGGCCAGCGGGGGCTACGAGCAGTACTTC,CSVKASGGYEQYF
.,TRBV4-3,TRBJ2-7,.,TGCGCCAGCAGCCCCTCGCCCCATCCCTACGAGCAGTACTTC,CASSPSPHPYEQYF
few,TRBV6-2/TRBV6-3,TRBJ2-7,TRBD1,TGTGCCAGCAGTAGGACCGGGACAGGGTTAGGATACGAGCAGTACTTC,CASSRTGTGLGYEQYF